This T cell receptor beta chain was documented in a study of blood T cell repertoires in COVID-19. Those enrolled, adults aged roughly 18 to 95 years, came from under 25 US areas. Only in-frame clones appear in the TCRdb table, and some are missing; sequencing was by immunoSEQ multiplex PCR. Of 200,000 to 250,000 clones listed, 80% are singletons. CDR3 size: 14 residues. Trimming took 10 bases from V and 4 from J, leaving 16 bases between them. Germline CDR1 reads LNHDA; CDR2 reads SQIVND (reference sequence). The sample comprised PBMCs or T cells enriched from blood (not recorded which). The source of this sequence is a woman in her thirties or forties with acute COVID-19. V is TRBV19 and J is TRBJ2-2; TRBD1 is a possible D gene (6 bases). The DNA for the CDR3 is TGTGCCACCCTCTCTAGGGGGAGCACCGGGGAGCTGTTTTTT. Amino acid sequence: CATLSRGSTGELFF.